This passage covers 23 T cell receptor beta chains from one sample sequenced in a study of neurological immune-mediated disorders. Indicated time point: longitudinal time-point 3. Using its own MiXCR run on the 5' RACE reads, TCRdb lists one record per CDR3 protein. The data contain roughly 49,000 distinct CDR3 sequences, approximately 12% of them singletons. The sequenced sample was PBMCs. These receptors all stem from a male donor with HTLV-1-associated myelopathy (HAM/TSP).

This clonotype was detected many times. The chain carries TRBV12-3 or TRBV12-4 and TRBJ1-3; D uncertain. Trimming pared 1 base from V and 2 bases from J, leaving 9 bases between. CDR3 length: 15 residues. The CDR3 DNA is TGTGCCAGCAGTTTAGGAGAGGCGGCTGGAAACACCATATATTTT. It specifies CASSLGEAAGNTIYF.

This clonotype has a count of ten or more. Here the CDR3 DNA reads TGCAGTGCCAGGACAGGGGTGGCGAACACTGAAGCTTTCTTT. This translates into CSARTGVANTEAFF. This chain links TRBV20-1 with TRBJ1-1; 9 bases are shared with TRBD1. Looked up from germline, CDR1 is DFQATT and CDR2 is SNEGSKA (reference sequence). V was clipped by 6 bases and J by 1 base; unmatched bases: 6. CDR3 length equals 14 residues.

This chain connects TRBV5-1 to TRBJ1-2; TRBD1 is a possible D gene (5 bases). V lost 0 bases and J 6 bases, leaving 15 bases between the germline ends. The CDR3 spans 15 residues. Germline V lookup: CDR1 SGHRS, CDR2 YFSETQ. The CDR3 DNA is TGCGCCAGCAGCTTGGCGGGGGAAGAGACCCATGGCTACACCTTC. It yields the protein CASSLAGEETHGYTF.

This clonotype was seen ten or more times. The chain is built from TRBV3-1 and TRBJ2-7, with 11 bases lining up with TRBD2. This CDR3 comprises 18 residues. The V gene end was trimmed by 1 base and the J gene end by 1 base; junction bases not matched to a gene: 9. The germline V gene encodes CDR1 LGHDT and CDR2 YNNKEL (reference sequence). The CDR3 bases are TGTGCCAGCAGCCAAGTACTAGCGGGGGCCCCACCGTCCTACGAGCAGTACTTC. Translating it yields CASSQVLAGAPPSYEQYF.

This clonotype was counted at least ten times. The chain joins TRBV20-1 to TRBJ1-5; 10 bases agree with TRBD1. CDR1 is DFQATT, CDR2 SNEGSKA, per germline (reference sequence). The CDR3 contains 13 residues. In DNA form, the CDR3 reads TGCAGCTCAGGACAGGGGGGCAATCAGCCCCAGCATTTT. Its protein is CSSGQGGNQPQHF.

This clonotype was observed many times. The chain couples TRBV29-1 to TRBJ2-7, with 7 bases aligning to TRBD2. This CDR3 has 12 residues. The V gene's germline CDR1 is SQVTM and CDR2 ANQGSEA. V was clipped by 3 bases and J by 9 bases; unmatched bases: 8. Here the CDR3 reads CSVEEGRGGQYF. The CDR3 DNA reads as TGCAGCGTTGAGGAGGGGAGGGGTGGGCAGTACTTC.

This clonotype was seen ten or more times. V is TRBV6-1 and J is TRBJ1-1; TRBD1 might be the D (5 bases). The CDR3 spans 12 residues. Germline loops: CDR1 MNHNS, CDR2 SASEGT. V was shortened by 11 bases and J by 4 bases, with 14 bases between the two germline ends. CDR3 in DNA: TGTGCCGCATCATGGGGGAGCACTGAAGCTTTCTTT. Protein: CAASWGSTEAFF.

There are many counts of this clonotype. V gene TRBV12-3 or TRBV12-4 combines with J gene TRBJ2-7, with TRBD1 matching over 9 bases. This CDR3 is built from 13 residues. The CDR3 DNA is TGTGGACGAGGGACAGGGAAGACCTACGAGCAGTACTTC. This codes for CGRGTGKTYEQYF.

There are many counts of this clonotype. CDR3 nucleotide sequence: TGTGCCACCAGTGATGCCGGGACAGGGACCTATAATTCACCCCTCCACTTT. This codes for CATSDAGTGTYNSPLHF. The chain joins TRBV24-1 to TRBJ1-6; 9 bases fit TRBD1. V dropped 3 bases and J dropped 2; count of bases not matched to a gene: 4. The CDR3 has 17 amino acids. Per the germline V gene, CDR1 is KGHDR and CDR2 is SFDVKD.

In its sample, this clonotype was seen many times. The gene calls are TRBV20-1 and TRBJ2-7, with TRBD2 matching over 7 bases. Germline trimming cut 6 bases from V and 3 bases from J; bases unmatched to any gene: 11. Germline V gene sequence: CDR1 DFQATT, CDR2 SNEGSKA (reference sequence). This CDR3 contains 14 residues. CDR3 residues: CSAPWEGGGYEQYF. For the CDR3, the DNA is TGCAGTGCCCCTTGGGAGGGCGGGGGCTACGAGCAGTACTTC.

There are many counts of this clonotype. The genes are TRBV28 and TRBJ2-5; a weak D match, TRBD1 (6 bases). Per the germline V gene, CDR1 is MDHEN and CDR2 is SYDVKM. This CDR3 is built from 14 residues. Trimming pared 2 bases from V and 5 bases from J, leaving 12 bases between. The chain's CDR3 is CASSLGGDRETQYF. CDR3 DNA sequence: TGTGCCAGCAGTTTAGGGGGCGATAGGGAGACCCAGTACTTC.

The rearrangement joins TRBV9 to TRBJ2-7, with 10 bases aligning to TRBD1. Germline V gene data show CDR1 as SGDLS and CDR2 as YYNGEE. The CDR3 is 14 residues long. Trimming cost V 7 bases and J 4 bases; bases outside gene matches: 8. As DNA, the CDR3 is TGTGCCAGCCTACCGGGACAGGGGTATTACGAGCAGTACTTC. Residues: CASLPGQGYYEQYF.

This clonotype was counted a few times. A read error is likely, as this CDR3 ends without the conserved phenylalanine or tryptophan. The limits of the CDR3 on the DNA are not certain, so only TCRdb's listed CDR3 is given. The chain couples TRBV28 to TRBJ2-7; the table gives TRBD1 as D, unverified against the DNA. CDR1 is MDHEN and CDR2 is SYDVKM in the germline V gene. The CDR3 length equals 13 residues, ends included. This chain's CDR3 is CASSLTGGNEQHL.

This clonotype was detected many times. The chain links TRBV20-1 to TRBJ2-5, with a weak D call TRBD2 (6 bases). The germline CDR1 and CDR2 sequences are DFQATT and SNEGSKA (reference sequence). The CDR3 sequence is 12 residues long. The germline V and J ends were trimmed by 8 bases and 4 bases, with 14 bases remaining between them. As DNA, the CDR3 is TGCAGTTCCATTGGGGGGAGAGAGACCCAGTACTTC. It is translated as CSSIGGRETQYF.

The gene calls are TRBV6-5 and TRBJ1-1, with a possible D match to TRBD1 (5 bases). The CDR3 has 13 amino acids. V dropped 5 bases and J dropped 6 bases, with 13 bases sitting between them. Germline V gene lookup returns CDR1 MNHEY and CDR2 SVGAGI. The CDR3 sequence: CASSLFQGSEAFF. DNA for the CDR3: TGTGCCAGCAGTCTCTTCCAGGGATCTGAAGCTTTCTTT.

This clonotype was seen repeatedly, ten times or more. The genes are TRBV5-8 and TRBJ2-1; D gene ambiguous. There are 13 residues in the CDR3. From germline, CDR1 is SGHTS and CDR2 YDEGEE. V was trimmed by 0 bases and J by 6 bases, leaving 7 bases between them. CDR3 in DNA: TGTGCCAGCAGCTTGGGACGCCTCAATGAGCAGTTCTTC. This codes for CASSLGRLNEQFF.

This clonotype was observed many times. V is TRBV20-1 and J is TRBJ2-3; D perhaps matches TRBD1 (6 bases). The CDR3 has 14 amino acids. The germline V gene has CDR1 DFQATT and CDR2 SNEGSKA (reference sequence). The V end lost 2 bases, the J end lost 2 bases, and 11 bases lay between the germline ends. CDR3: CSARHGQLTDTQYF. The CDR3 coding sequence is TGCAGTGCTAGACACGGACAGCTCACAGATACGCAGTATTTT.

About this clonotype itself: Compared with germline, one end of the junction differs, possibly owing to a read error. V usage is TRBV7-2 and J usage is TRBJ2-1; D unclear. CDR1 is SGHTA and CDR2 is FQGNSA in the germline V gene. CDR3 length: 13 amino acids. The CDR3 here is CNSSSLSYNEQFF. The CDR3 coding sequence is TGTAACAGCAGCTCCCTCTCCTACAATGAGCAGTTCTTC.

The table lists this clonotype with many counts. The V call is TRBV5-6, the J call TRBJ2-3; no reliable D call. The length of the CDR3 is 14 residues. The ends were cut back, 6 bases at V and 4 bases at J, with 15 bases in the middle. Germline V gene sequence: CDR1 SGHDT, CDR2 YYEEEE. The CDR3 DNA reads TGTGCCAGCAAAAAACAGTCCGGCGCAGATACGCAGTATTTT. It specifies CASKKQSGADTQYF.

This clonotype was detected ten times or more. The chain has TRBV28 and TRBJ1-5; D is undetermined. This CDR3 has 16 residues. Germline CDR1 and CDR2: MDHEN and SYDVKM. The germline V and J ends were trimmed by 4 bases and 5 bases, with 18 bases remaining between them. The CDR3 here is CASSSAPPQQDQPQHF. In DNA form, the CDR3 reads TGTGCCAGCAGTTCAGCTCCTCCTCAACAAGATCAGCCCCAGCATTTT.

This clonotype was picked up many times. The V and J genes are TRBV28 and TRBJ1-4, with 10 nucleotides matching TRBD1. The CDR3 contains 15 residues. Germline V gene sequence: CDR1 MDHEN, CDR2 SYDVKM. V trimming: 3 bases; J trimming: 9 bases; junction bases outside the gene matches: 7. The CDR3 reads CASSFDGTGAKKLFF. CDR3 nucleotide sequence: TGTGCCAGCAGTTTTGACGGGACAGGGGCCAAAAAACTGTTTTTT.

There are many counts of this clonotype. The gene calls are TRBV4-2 and TRBJ2-5; tentatively, D is TRBD2 (7 bases). The CDR3 consists of 15 residues. V gave up 0 bases and J gave up 5 bases, with 13 bases separating them. The germline V gene encodes CDR1 LGHNA and CDR2 YNFKEQ. The CDR3 DNA is TGTGCCAGCAGCCAAGATCCGGGGGGCAGGGAGACCCAGTACTTC. This encodes CASSQDPGGRETQYF.

This clonotype was recorded at least ten times. V usage is TRBV5-1 and J usage is TRBJ1-3, with D perhaps matching TRBD1 (6 bases). CDR1 and CDR2 (germline): SGHRS, YFSETQ. The CDR3 spans 14 residues. CDR3 nucleotide sequence: TGCGCTTCGGGTGCGGGGGCCTCTGGAAACACCATATATTTT. Protein: CASGAGASGNTIYF.